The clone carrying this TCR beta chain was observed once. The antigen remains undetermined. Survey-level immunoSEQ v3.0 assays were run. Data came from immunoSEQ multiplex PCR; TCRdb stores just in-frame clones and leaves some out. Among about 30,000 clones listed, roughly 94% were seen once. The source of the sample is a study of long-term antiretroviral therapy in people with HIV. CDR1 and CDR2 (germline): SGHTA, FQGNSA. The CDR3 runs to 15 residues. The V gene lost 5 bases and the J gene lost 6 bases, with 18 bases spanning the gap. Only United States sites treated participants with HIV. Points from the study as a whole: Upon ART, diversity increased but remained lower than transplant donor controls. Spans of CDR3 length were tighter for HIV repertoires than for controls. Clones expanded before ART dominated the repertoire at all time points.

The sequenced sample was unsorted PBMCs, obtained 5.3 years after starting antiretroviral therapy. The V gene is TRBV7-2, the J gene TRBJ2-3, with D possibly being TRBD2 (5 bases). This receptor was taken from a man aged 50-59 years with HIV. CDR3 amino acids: CASSVGERNSDTQYF. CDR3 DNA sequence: TGTGCCAGCAGCGTCGGGGAACGGAACTCTGATACGCAGTATTTT.